Each of the 12 T cell receptor beta chains below was sequenced from the same sample in a study of blood T cell repertoires in COVID-19. Only in-frame clones appear in the TCRdb table, and some are missing; sequencing was by immunoSEQ multiplex PCR. The sample lists over 200,000 clones, around nine tenths occurring once. The sequencing input was peripheral blood. Receptors were obtained from a man in his sixties who had recovered from COVID-19.

This clone was seen only a few times. The chain carries TRBV6-2 or TRBV6-3 and TRBJ2-7; 10 positions match TRBD2. CDR3 length equals 17 residues. Germline CDR1 reads MNHEY; CDR2 reads SVGEGT. With V trimmed by 5 bases and J by 0 bases, 10 bases remained unmatched. This CDR3 is CASSKAGGAASSYEQYF. Here the CDR3 DNA reads TGTGCCAGCAGTAAAGCGGGGGGGGCTGCAAGCTCCTACGAGCAGTACTTC.

This clone was detected a few times. The chain couples TRBV5-1 to TRBJ1-2, with a possible D match to TRBD1 (5 bases). Trimming left V 4 bases short and J 1 base short, with 11 bases between. Germline V gene lookup returns CDR1 SGHRS and CDR2 YFSETQ. CDR3 length equals 14 residues. Here the CDR3 reads CASSLRQHNYGYTF. In DNA, the CDR3 is TGCGCCAGCAGCCTCCGACAGCATAACTATGGCTACACCTTC.

J is TRBJ2-3 and V is TRBV30; TRBD2 agrees at 7 bases. Germline V CDR1 and CDR2: GTSNPN, SVGIG (reference sequence). The J segment lost 0 bases and the V segment lost 8 bases, leaving 5 bases of the junction unmatched. The CDR3 is 13 residues long. DNA for the CDR3: TGTGCCCAAGCGGGGCTAAGCACAGATACGCAGTATTTT. Protein product: CAQAGLSTDTQYF. The whole variable domain, filled in from reference TRBV30 and TRBJ2-3, reads SQTIHQWPATLVQPVGSPLSLECTVEGTSNPNLYWYRQAAGRGLQLLFYSVGIGQISSEVPQNLSASRPQDRQFILSSKKLLLSDSGFYLCAQAGLSTDTQYFGPGTRLTVL.

The chain joins TRBV4-2 to TRBJ1-2, with 7 bases that match TRBD1. Germline values: CDR1 LGHNA, CDR2 YNFKEQ. The V and J ends lost 1 base and 3 bases, in that order; junction bases with no gene match: 8. There are 16 residues in the CDR3. In nucleotides, the CDR3 is TGTGCCAGCAGCCAAGCAGGGCAGGGGGAGGACTATGGCTACACCTTC. Translation: CASSQAGQGEDYGYTF.

The rearrangement uses TRBV3-1 (or the pseudogene TRBV3-2) and TRBJ2-1, with 7 bases lining up with TRBD1. Trimming cost V 5 bases and J 3 bases; bases outside gene matches: 7. Per the germline V gene, CDR1 is LGHDT and CDR2 is YNNKEL (reference sequence). The CDR3 has 15 residues. CDR3 nucleotide sequence: TGTGCCAGCAGCACAGGGGTAGGGATCTACAATGAGCAGTTCTTC. Its translation is CASSTGVGIYNEQFF.

The chain links TRBV6-5 to TRBJ2-7; 7 bases fit TRBD1. Germline CDR1 is MNHEY and CDR2 is SVGAGI. V lost 9 bases and J lost 1; bases outside the gene matches: 9. The CDR3 consists of 14 residues. CDR3 residues: CASQGPGQSYEQYF. The CDR3 region has the DNA TGTGCCAGTCAAGGACCGGGACAGTCCTACGAGCAGTACTTC.

This clone appeared a few times. J is TRBJ1-1 and V is TRBV5-1; no clear D. The CDR3 loop spans 13 amino acids. V was pared by 4 bases and J by 10 bases, with 17 bases between. The germline CDR1 and CDR2 sequences are SGHRS and YFSETQ. The CDR3 sequence is CASSAVSRERAFF. The DNA of the CDR3 is TGCGCCAGCAGCGCCGTTTCAAGAGAACGAGCTTTCTTT. Supplemented by reference TRBV5-1 and TRBJ1-1, the full variable domain reads KAGVTQTPRYLIKTRGQQVTLSCSPISGHRSVSWYQQTPGQGLQFLFEYFSETQRNKGNFPGRFSGRQFSNSRSEMNVSTLELGDSALYLCASSAVSRERAFFGQGTRLTVV.

This chain links TRBV19 with TRBJ1-1; TRBD1 matches 9 bases. Trimming cost V 5 bases and J 0 bases; bases outside gene matches: 7. This CDR3 region has 16 residues. The germline CDR1 and CDR2 sequences are LNHDA and SQIVND (reference sequence). The CDR3 region has the DNA TGTGCCAGTAGTCCAAGGACAGGGGCAATGAACACTGAAGCTTTCTTT. This sequence encodes CASSPRTGAMNTEAFF.

In DNA form, the CDR3 reads TGTGCCATCAGTGGGTCCGGGACAGGGGGCGGTTACGAGCAGTACTTC. Translation: CAISGSGTGGGYEQYF. The V and J genes are TRBV10-3 and TRBJ2-7; 12 nucleotides match TRBD1. V was pared by 4 bases and J by 4 bases, with 8 bases of the junction left unmatched. Germline V lookup: CDR1 ENHRY, CDR2 SYGVKD. The CDR3 loop spans 16 amino acids.

The chain combines TRBV30 with TRBJ2-5; D unresolved. The ends were cut back, 4 bases at V and 4 bases at J, with 10 bases in the middle. The germline V gene has CDR1 GTSNPN and CDR2 SVGIG (reference sequence). The CDR3 spans 12 residues. CDR3 region: CAWNGGVETQYF. The CDR3 nucleotides are TGTGCCTGGAATGGCGGAGTAGAGACCCAGTACTTC.

V and J are TRBV6-5 and TRBJ1-1, with a weak D call TRBD1 (6 bases). V was pared by 8 bases and J by 6 bases, with 13 bases between. In germline, CDR1 is MNHEY, CDR2 SVGAGI. The CDR3 covers 12 residues. DNA of the CDR3: TGTGCCAGCTCAGGACAGTTTTCTGAAGCTTTCTTT. This codes for CASSGQFSEAFF.

This clone was observed once. J is TRBJ2-2 and V is TRBV5-1; the match to TRBD2 covers 8 bases. V gave up 5 bases and J gave up 3 bases; unmatched junction bases: 6. CDR1 and CDR2 from the germline V gene are SGHRS and YFSETQ. CDR3 length: 15 amino acids. This CDR3 reads CASSSGLAYTGELFF. In DNA, the CDR3 is TGCGCCAGCAGTTCTGGACTAGCCTACACCGGGGAGCTGTTTTTT.